Shown below are 18 T cell receptor beta chains from a single sample sequenced in a study of T cells in narcolepsy. Generated by immunoSEQ multiplex PCR, the TCRdb table keeps only in-frame clones and is missing some. This repertoire shows tens of thousands of clones, more than 80% found once; its top ten account for around 1.4%. Sequenced input: CD45RA- memory CD4+ T cells from PBMCs. The origin of the receptors is a human donor with narcolepsy.

This chain uses TRBV18 with TRBJ1-2; 11 positions match TRBD1. The V gene end was trimmed by 0 bases and the J gene end by 7 bases; junction bases not matched to a gene: 4. From germline, CDR1 is KGHSH and CDR2 LQKENI. The CDR3 runs to 15 residues. CDR3 residues: CASSPPRTGGVGYTF. The CDR3 region has the DNA TGTGCCAGCTCACCACCGAGGACAGGGGGCGTTGGCTACACCTTC.

V and J are TRBV6-1 and TRBJ1-5; possible D gene TRBD1, 6 bases. Trimming removed 6 bases at V and 5 bases at J, with 11 bases between. Germline V gives CDR1 MNHNS, CDR2 SASEGT. There are 13 residues in the CDR3. The CDR3 sequence is CASSDRWDQPQHF. The DNA for the CDR3 is TGTGCCAGCAGCGACAGGTGGGATCAGCCCCAGCATTTT.

A single count supports this clone. The chain employs TRBV28 and TRBJ1-1, with 8 bases that match TRBD1. Germline CDR1 reads MDHEN; CDR2 reads SYDVKM. Unmatched junction bases numbered 9, after V lost 8 bases and J lost 7 bases. The CDR3 totals 13 residues. The CDR3 is CASFIRDRREAFF. DNA for the CDR3: TGTGCCAGCTTTATCAGGGACAGGCGTGAAGCTTTCTTT.

The chain uses TRBV6-5 and TRBJ2-3, with 7 bases that match TRBD1. Germline CDR1 is MNHEY and CDR2 is SVGAGI. This CDR3 region has 14 residues. Trimming removed 5 bases from V and 5 bases from J; junction bases left unmatched: 7. CDR3 amino acids: CASSKGARVDTQYF. CDR3 nucleotide sequence: TGTGCCAGCAGTAAGGGGGCTCGGGTAGATACGCAGTATTTT.

The DNA of the CDR3 is TGTGCCTGGAGTGCCAGAAACACCATATATTTT. Translation gives CAWSARNTIYF. V and J are TRBV30 and TRBJ1-3; D ambiguous. The CDR3 contains 11 residues. With 1 base removed from V and 5 bases from J, the gap between germline ends came to 3 bases. From germline, CDR1 is GTSNPN and CDR2 SVGIG (reference sequence).

The chain joins TRBV5-3 to TRBJ2-1, with D perhaps TRBD1 (5 bases). TRBV5-3 is treated as an ORF (open reading frame) with a function not yet certain. This CDR3 has 15 residues. Trimming removed 3 bases at V and 5 bases at J, with 15 bases between. The CDR3 DNA is TGTGCCAGAAGCTCCAGGGAACTTTCAGACAATGAGCAGTTCTTC. Translating gives CARSSRELSDNEQFF.

This clone has a single count. V is TRBV15 and J is TRBJ1-3, with D unclear. CDR1 is LNHNV, CDR2 YYDKDF, per germline (reference sequence). The CDR3 has 14 amino acids. Trimming pared 1 base from V and 4 bases from J, leaving 8 bases between. CDR3 nucleotides: TGTGCCACCAGCAGAGGTTTTGGCGGAAACACCATATATTTT. Its protein product is CATSRGFGGNTIYF.

The genes are TRBV19 and TRBJ1-4, with D possibly TRBD1 on 5 matching bases. The V and J ends lost 5 bases and 3 bases respectively, with 22 bases between them. The CDR3 length is 18 residues. The germline CDR1 and CDR2 sequences are LNHDA and SQIVND (reference sequence). For the CDR3, the DNA is TGTGCCAGTAGTCGTGGGGGGGGAATTTCGCGTCCTAATGAAAAACTGTTTTTT. This sequence encodes CASSRGGGISRPNEKLFF.

In this sample, this clone turned up once. This chain connects TRBV6-5 to TRBJ1-5; possibly TRBD1 for D (5 bases). Trimming left V 2 bases short and J 6 bases short, with 14 bases between. Looked up from germline, CDR1 is MNHEY and CDR2 is SVGAGI. The CDR3 is made up of 15 amino acids. The CDR3 region is CASSYGQGGGQPQHF. The CDR3, as DNA: TGTGCCAGCAGTTACGGGCAGGGAGGCGGTCAGCCCCAGCATTTT.

The CDR3 region has the DNA TGTGCCAGCAGCTTAAACCTAGCGGGGGGGAGAAAGTTCTTC. Translating gives CASSLNLAGGRKFF. The gene calls are TRBV7-2 and TRBJ2-1; 12 bases line up with TRBD2. The J segment lost 14 bases and the V segment lost 2 bases, leaving 7 bases of the junction unmatched. CDR1 and CDR2 (germline): SGHTA, FQGNSA. The CDR3 is 14 amino acids. Looking up the rest from reference TRBV7-2 and TRBJ2-1 gives the full variable domain: GAGVSQSPSNKVTEKGKDVELRCDPISGHTALYWYRQSLGQGLEFLIYFQGNSAPDKSGLPSDRFSAERTGGSVSTLTIQRTQQEDSAVYLCASSLNLAGGRKFFGPGTRLTVL.

The rearrangement uses TRBV6-4 and TRBJ1-1, with no clear D. Trimming stripped 2 bases from V and 1 base from J, with 5 bases between. This CDR3 is built from 13 residues. CDR1 and CDR2 from the germline V gene are MRHNA and SNTAGT. The DNA of the CDR3 is TGTGCCAGCAGTGACGGGAGGAACACTGAAGCTTTCTTT. Encoded protein: CASSDGRNTEAFF.

The chain carries TRBV9 and TRBJ1-1; weak D call: TRBD1 (5 bases). There are 13 residues in the CDR3. The germline gives CDR1 SGDLS, CDR2 YYNGEE. The germline V and J ends were trimmed by 3 bases and 3 bases, with 9 bases remaining between them. In nucleotides, the CDR3 is TGTGCCAGCAGCGAAAGACAGTACACTGAAGCTTTCTTT. Its protein product is CASSERQYTEAFF. Based on the CDR3 plus reference TRBV9 and TRBJ1-1, the full variable domain is DSGVTQTPKHLITATGQRVTLRCSPRSGDLSVYWYQQSLDQGLQFLIQYYNGEERAKGNILERFSAQQFPDLHSELNLSSLELGDSALYFCASSERQYTEAFFGQGTRLTVV.

This rearrangement joins TRBV27 to TRBJ2-7; 8 nucleotides align to TRBD1. The V segment lost 5 bases and the J segment 5 bases; nucleotides outside the gene matches: 11. The CDR3 runs 15 residues. Germline CDR1 is MNHEY and CDR2 is SMNVEV (reference sequence). As DNA, the CDR3 is TGTGCCAGCAGTACCTGGACAGGGAGAGGCGACGAGCAGTACTTC. Translation: CASSTWTGRGDEQYF.

V and J are TRBV11-2 and TRBJ2-7, with a possible D match to TRBD1 (5 bases). V lost 5 bases, J lost 9 bases, and 20 bases lay in between. CDR3 length: 14 amino acids. Germline V lookup: CDR1 SGHAT, CDR2 FQNNGV. CDR3: CASSLGQKLGAQYF. In DNA form, the CDR3 reads TGTGCCAGCAGCCTTGGGCAGAAATTAGGGGCGCAGTACTTC.

The chain combines TRBV7-8 with TRBJ2-7, with 7 bases that match TRBD2. Germline V CDR1 and CDR2: SGHVS, FQNEAQ. The CDR3 is 12 amino acids. J gave up 5 bases and V 9 bases, and 7 bases lay outside the gene matches. The CDR3 sequence is CASRIGRDEQYF. The CDR3 nucleotides are TGTGCCAGTCGAATTGGGAGGGACGAGCAGTACTTC.

The chain carries TRBV5-6 and TRBJ2-7, with 7 positions matching TRBD1. CDR3 length: 14 residues. Germline CDR1 SGHDT, CDR2 YYEEEE. V lost 4 bases, J lost 2 bases, and 6 bases stayed unmatched. CDR3 sequence: CASSPVGQTYEQYF. For the CDR3, the DNA is TGTGCCAGCAGCCCGGTGGGACAGACCTACGAGCAGTACTTC.

V and J are TRBV4-2 and TRBJ2-5; maybe TRBD2 (5 bases). Trimming pared 4 bases from V and 0 bases from J, leaving 15 bases between. The germline CDR1 and CDR2 sequences are LGHNA and YNFKEQ. CDR3 size: 16 residues. DNA for the CDR3: TGTGCCAGCAGCCCGATTATCAGCGGATACCAAGAGACCCAGTACTTC. As protein: CASSPIISGYQETQYF.

The chain is built from TRBV7-9 and TRBJ2-1; 8 bases are shared with TRBD1. With V trimmed by 5 bases and J by 0 bases, 6 bases remained unmatched. This CDR3 is built from 16 residues. Germline CDR1 reads SEHNR; CDR2 reads FQNEAQ (reference sequence). In DNA form, the CDR3 reads TGTGCCAGCAGCCCTGACAGGGGAAACTCCTACAATGAGCAGTTCTTC. This sequence encodes CASSPDRGNSYNEQFF.